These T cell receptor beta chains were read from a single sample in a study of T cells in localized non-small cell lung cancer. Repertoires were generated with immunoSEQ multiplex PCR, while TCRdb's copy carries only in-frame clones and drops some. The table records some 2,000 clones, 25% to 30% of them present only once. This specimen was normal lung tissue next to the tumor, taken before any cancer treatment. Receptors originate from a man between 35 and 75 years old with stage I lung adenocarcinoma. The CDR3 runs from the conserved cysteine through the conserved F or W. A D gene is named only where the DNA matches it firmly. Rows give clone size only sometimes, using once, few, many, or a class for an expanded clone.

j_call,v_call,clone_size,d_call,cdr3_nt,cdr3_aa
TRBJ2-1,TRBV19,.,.,TGTGCCAGTACCACCCCGGCCCTAGCGAGCTCCTACAATGAGCAGTTCTTC,CASTTPALASSYNEQFF
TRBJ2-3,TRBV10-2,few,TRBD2,TGCGCCACCAAGAGTAGGCGGGGGGCAGAAGATACGCAGTATTTT,CATKSRRGAEDTQYF
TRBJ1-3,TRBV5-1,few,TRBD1,TGCGCCAGCAGCGCACAAGACAGGGGCACTGGAAACACCATATATTTT,CASSAQDRGTGNTIYF
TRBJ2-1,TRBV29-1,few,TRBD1,TGCAGCGTTGAAGCGGACAGGGCCGATGAGCAGTTCTTC,CSVEADRADEQFF
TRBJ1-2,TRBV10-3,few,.,TGTGCCATCAGTGAGGGAGTAACAGGGATCCGCGGCTACACCTTC,CAISEGVTGIRGYTF
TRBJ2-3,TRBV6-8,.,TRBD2,TGTGCCAGCAGTGCCCCGGGGGGGCAAACAGATACGCAGTATTTT,CASSAPGGQTDTQYF
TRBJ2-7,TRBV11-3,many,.,TGTGCCAGCAGCTTAGACGCAGGGGGGGTCTACGAGCAGTACTTC,CASSLDAGGVYEQYF
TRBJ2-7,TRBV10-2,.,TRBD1,TGCGCCAGCAGACCGGGACAGGGGCCGCAGGAGCAGTACTTC,CASRPGQGPQEQYF
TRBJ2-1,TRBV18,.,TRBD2,TGTGCCAGCTCACAGGGAGGGAATGAGCAGTTCTTC,CASSQGGNEQFF
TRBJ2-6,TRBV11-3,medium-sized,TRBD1,TGTGCCAGCAGCTCGGGACAGGGGAATGGGGCCAACGTCCTGACTTTC,CASSSGQGNGANVLTF
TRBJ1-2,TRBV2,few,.,TGTGCCAGCACCTCAGAAAGGGGGGGGTATGGCTACACCTTC,CASTSERGGYGYTF
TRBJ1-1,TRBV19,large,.,TGTGCCAGTAGTATATCTCTAAGTGGGAACACTGAAGCTTTCTTT,CASSISLSGNTEAFF
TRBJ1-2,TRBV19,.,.,TGTGCCAGTAGTATGACCGTTTATGGCTACACCTTC,CASSMTVYGYTF
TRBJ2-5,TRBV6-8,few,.,TGTGCCAGCAGTTACTCGAATCTAGAGACCCAGTACTTC,CASSYSNLETQYF
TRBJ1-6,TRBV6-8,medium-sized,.,TGTGCCAGCAGTGCAGGACCCTATAATTCACCCCTCCACTTT,CASSAGPYNSPLHF
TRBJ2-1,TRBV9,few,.,TGTGCCAGCAGCGGGAAGGGGGGCGGGAATGAGCAGTTCTTC,CASSGKGGGNEQFF
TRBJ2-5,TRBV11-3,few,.,TGTGCCAGCAGCTTGGTTGGAGGGGACGAGACCCAGTACTTC,CASSLVGGDETQYF